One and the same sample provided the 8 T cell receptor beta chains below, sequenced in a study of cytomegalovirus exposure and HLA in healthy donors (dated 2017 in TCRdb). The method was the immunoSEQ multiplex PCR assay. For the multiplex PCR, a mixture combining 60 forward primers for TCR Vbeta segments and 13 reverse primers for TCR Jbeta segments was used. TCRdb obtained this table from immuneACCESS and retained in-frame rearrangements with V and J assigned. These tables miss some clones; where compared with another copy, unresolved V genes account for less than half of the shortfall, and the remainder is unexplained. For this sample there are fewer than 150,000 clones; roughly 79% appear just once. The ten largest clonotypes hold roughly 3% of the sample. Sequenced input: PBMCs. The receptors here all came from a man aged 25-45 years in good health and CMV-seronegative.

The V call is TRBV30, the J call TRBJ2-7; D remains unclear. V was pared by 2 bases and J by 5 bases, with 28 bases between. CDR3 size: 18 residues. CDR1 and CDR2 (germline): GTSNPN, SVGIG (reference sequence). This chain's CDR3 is CAWSSSRNRGAWKDEQYF. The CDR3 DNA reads TGTGCCTGGAGTTCGTCGCGAAATCGAGGCGCTTGGAAGGACGAGCAGTACTTC.

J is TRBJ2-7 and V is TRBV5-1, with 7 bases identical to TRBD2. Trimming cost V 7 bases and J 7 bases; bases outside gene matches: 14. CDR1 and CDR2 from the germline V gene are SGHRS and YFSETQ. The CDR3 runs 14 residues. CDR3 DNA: TGCGCCAGCTCAACAGACTGGGAGGGTGGTGAGCAGTACTTC. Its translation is CASSTDWEGGEQYF.

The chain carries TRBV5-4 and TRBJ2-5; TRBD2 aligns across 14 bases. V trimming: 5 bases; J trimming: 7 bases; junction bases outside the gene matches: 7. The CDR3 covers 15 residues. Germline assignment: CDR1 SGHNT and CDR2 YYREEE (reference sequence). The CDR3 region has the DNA TGTGCCAGCAGTCTTGGAGGACTAGCGGGGGGGACCCAGTACTTC. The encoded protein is CASSLGGLAGGTQYF.

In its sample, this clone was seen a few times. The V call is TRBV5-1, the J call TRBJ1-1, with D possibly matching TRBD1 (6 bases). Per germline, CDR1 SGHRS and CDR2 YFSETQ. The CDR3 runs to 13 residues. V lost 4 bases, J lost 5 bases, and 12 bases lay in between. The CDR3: CASSIGGQTEAFF. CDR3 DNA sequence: TGCGCCAGCAGCATCGGGGGGCAGACTGAAGCTTTCTTT.

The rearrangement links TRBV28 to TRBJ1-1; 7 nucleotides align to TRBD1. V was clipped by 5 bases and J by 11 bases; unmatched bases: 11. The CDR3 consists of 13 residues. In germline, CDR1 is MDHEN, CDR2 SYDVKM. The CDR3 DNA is TGTGCCAGCAGTCTCCTGACTGACAGGGAGGCTTTCTTT. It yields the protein CASSLLTDREAFF.

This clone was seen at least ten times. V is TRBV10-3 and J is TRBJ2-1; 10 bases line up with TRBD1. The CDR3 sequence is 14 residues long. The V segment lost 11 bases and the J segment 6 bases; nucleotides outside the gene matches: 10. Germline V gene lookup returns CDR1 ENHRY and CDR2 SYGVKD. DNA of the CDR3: TGTGCCGTCGAGCCGGGACAGGGGACCAATGAGCAGTTCTTC. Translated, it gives CAVEPGQGTNEQFF.

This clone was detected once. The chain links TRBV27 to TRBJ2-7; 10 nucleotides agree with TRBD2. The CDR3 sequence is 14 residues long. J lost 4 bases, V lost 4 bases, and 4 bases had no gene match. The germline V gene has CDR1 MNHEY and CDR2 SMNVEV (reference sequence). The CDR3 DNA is TGTGCCAGCAGTTCCCGGACTAGCGGTTACGAGCAGTACTTC. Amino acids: CASSSRTSGYEQYF.

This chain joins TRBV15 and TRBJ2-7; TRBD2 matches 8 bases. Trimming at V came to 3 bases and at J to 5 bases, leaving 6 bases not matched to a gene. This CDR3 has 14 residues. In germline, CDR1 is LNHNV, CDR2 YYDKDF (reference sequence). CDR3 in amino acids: CATSRAAGGHEQYF. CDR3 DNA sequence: TGTGCCACCAGCAGGGCCGCGGGGGGACACGAGCAGTACTTC.